This T cell receptor (beta chain) was sequenced during a study of memory CD4+ T cells and cytomegalovirus serostatus. Single viable CD3+CD4+CD8-CD45RO+ cells were sorted as the memory CD4+ T cells. Some clones are missing from TCRdb's copy, which holds only in-frame ones; the method was immunoSEQ multiplex PCR. The sample shows about 52,000 clones, roughly three quarters of them seen only once. With V trimmed by 4 bases and J by 5 bases, 2 bases remained unmatched. The length of the CDR3 is 13 residues. The germline V gene encodes CDR1 SGHRS and CDR2 YFSETQ. The chain recombines TRBV5-1 with TRBJ2-2; 7 bases match TRBD1. This receptor was identified in an adult in good health and CMV-seronegative. Source material: memory CD4+ T cells from blood. CDR3 sequence reads: CASSVQGTGELFF. The CDR3 region has the DNA TGCGCCAGCAGCGTACAGGGGACCGGGGAGCTGTTTTTT. The full variable domain, with the rest looked up from reference TRBV5-1 and TRBJ2-2, is KAGVTQTPRYLIKTRGQQVTLSCSPISGHRSVSWYQQTPGQGLQFLFEYFSETQRNKGNFPGRFSGRQFSNSRSEMNVSTLELGDSALYLCASSVQGTGELFFGEGSRLTVL.